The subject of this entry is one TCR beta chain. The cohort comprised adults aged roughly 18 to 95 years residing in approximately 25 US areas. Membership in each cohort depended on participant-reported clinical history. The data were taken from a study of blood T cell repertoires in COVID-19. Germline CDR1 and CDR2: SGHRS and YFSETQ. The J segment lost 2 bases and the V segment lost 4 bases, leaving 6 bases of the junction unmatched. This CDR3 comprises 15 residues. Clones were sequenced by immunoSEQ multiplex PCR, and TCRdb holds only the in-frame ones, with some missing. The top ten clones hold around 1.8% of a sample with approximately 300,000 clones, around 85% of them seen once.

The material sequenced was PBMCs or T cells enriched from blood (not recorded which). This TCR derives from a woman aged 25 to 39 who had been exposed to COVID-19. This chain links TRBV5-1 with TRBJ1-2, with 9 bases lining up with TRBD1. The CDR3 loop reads CASSDDGTGNYGYTF. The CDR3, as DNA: TGCGCCAGCAGCGATGATGGGACAGGGAACTATGGCTACACCTTC.